This T cell receptor (beta chain) was recovered during a study of cytomegalovirus exposure and HLA in healthy donors. Concerning this clone: What it binds is not known.

The CDR3 contains 16 residues. Unmatched junction bases numbered 13, after V lost 6 bases and J lost 4 bases. Germline V CDR1 and CDR2: MDHEN, SYDVKM. General study points: Presence/absence analysis assumed near-uniform sequencing depth across donors.

In the PCR, 60 Vbeta and 13 Jbeta primers were used. Some clones are missing from TCRdb's copy, which holds only in-frame ones; the method was immunoSEQ multiplex PCR. Of roughly 130,000 clones listed, roughly two thirds are singletons. The sequenced material came from PBMCs. This receptor was obtained from a man aged 30 to 39 in good health and CMV-seropositive. The genes are TRBV28 and TRBJ1-2; 8 nucleotides agree with TRBD1. The CDR3: CASSLLGQGGIYGYTF. CDR3 nucleotide sequence: TGTGCCAGCAGCTTACTCGGACAGGGAGGGATCTATGGCTACACCTTC.